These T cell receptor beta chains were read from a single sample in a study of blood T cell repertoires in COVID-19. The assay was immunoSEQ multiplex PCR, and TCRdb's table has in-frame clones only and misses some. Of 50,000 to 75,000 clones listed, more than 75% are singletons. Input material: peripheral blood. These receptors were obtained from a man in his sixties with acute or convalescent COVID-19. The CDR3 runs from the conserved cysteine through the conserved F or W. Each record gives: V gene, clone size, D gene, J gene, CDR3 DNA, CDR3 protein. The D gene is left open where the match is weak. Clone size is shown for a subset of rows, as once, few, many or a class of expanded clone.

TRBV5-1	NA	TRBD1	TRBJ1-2	TGCGCCAGCAGCTTTAGTCCGGGACAGGGTTTGTCTGGCTACACCTTC	CASSFSPGQGLSGYTF
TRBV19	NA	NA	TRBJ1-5	TGTGCCAGTAGCCTGACTAATCAGCCCCAGCATTTT	CASSLTNQPQHF
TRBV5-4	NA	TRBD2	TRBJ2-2	TGTGCCAGCAGCTCCCGGGAGGCGAACACCGGGGAGCTGTTTTTT	CASSSREANTGELFF
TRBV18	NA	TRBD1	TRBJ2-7	TGTGCCAGCTCACCCAAAGACAGGGGCGAATACGAGCAGTACTTC	CASSPKDRGEYEQYF
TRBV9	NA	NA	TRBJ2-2	TGTGCCAGCAGCGTAGTAACGGGGGTAATGACCGGGGAGCTGTTTTTT	CASSVVTGVMTGELFF
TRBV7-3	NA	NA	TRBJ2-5	TGTGCCAGCAGCTTGACAGGAACACGAGAGACCCAGTACTTC	CASSLTGTRETQYF
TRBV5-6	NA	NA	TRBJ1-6	TGTGCCAGCAGCTTCCGTGACAGGTCCTATTCACCCCTCCACTTT	CASSFRDRSYSPLHF
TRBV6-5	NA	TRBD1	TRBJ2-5	TGTGCCAGCAGGAAGGACAGGGAATTTCAAGAGACCCAGTACTTC	CASRKDREFQETQYF
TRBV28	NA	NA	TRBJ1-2	TGTGCCAGCAGTAACGCCGGGGAGAGAGGCTACACCTTC	CASSNAGERGYTF
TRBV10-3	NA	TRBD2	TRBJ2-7	TGTGCCATCAATGGACGGGGGGGAGACTACGAGCAGTACTTC	CAINGRGGDYEQYF
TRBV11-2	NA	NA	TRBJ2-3	TGTGCCAGCAGCTTAGATTTGTCAGGCCCCGTCGTAGATACGCAGTATTTT	CASSLDLSGPVVDTQYF
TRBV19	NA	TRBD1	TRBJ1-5	TGTGCCAGTAGTGTAGGACAGGTAAGGAATCAGCCCCAGCATTTT	CASSVGQVRNQPQHF
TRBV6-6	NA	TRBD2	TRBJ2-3	TGTGCCAGCAGTTACGGAGAAACTAGCGCAGATACGCAGTATTTT	CASSYGETSADTQYF
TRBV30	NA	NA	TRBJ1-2	TGTGCCTCTAGGATAGTAAGCTACACCTTC	CASRIVSYTF
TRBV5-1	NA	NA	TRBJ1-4	TGCGCCAGCAGCTTGGATAACAGGGCTAATGAAAAACTGTTTTTT	CASSLDNRANEKLFF
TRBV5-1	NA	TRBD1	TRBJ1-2	TGCGCCAGCAGCTTGGGGACAGGCTCCTATGGCTACACCTTC	CASSLGTGSYGYTF
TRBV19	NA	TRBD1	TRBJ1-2	TGTGCCAGTAGTACCTACTTGGGCAGGGGGCCCCTCTATGGCTACACCTTC	CASSTYLGRGPLYGYTF
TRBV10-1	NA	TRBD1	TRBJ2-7	TGCGCCAGCAGCCCCGGACAGGGTTCGAGCGAGCAGTACTTC	CASSPGQGSSEQYF
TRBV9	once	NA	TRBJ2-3	TGTGCCAGCAACCGGGGGAGAGATACGCAGTATTTT	CASNRGRDTQYF
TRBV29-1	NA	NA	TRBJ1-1	TGCAGCGTTAAGCCGACAGCGAACACTGAAGCTTTCTTT	CSVKPTANTEAFF
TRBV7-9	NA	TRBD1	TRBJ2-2	TGTGCCAGCAGCTTAGGGACAGGGCTTTCCGGGGAGCTGTTTTTT	CASSLGTGLSGELFF
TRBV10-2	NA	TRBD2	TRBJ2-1	TGCGCCAGCAGTTCCGGGACTAGCGGGGGAGGTGAGCAGTTCTTC	CASSSGTSGGGEQFF
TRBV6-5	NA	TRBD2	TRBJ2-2	TGTGCCAGCAGTTACTGGGGACTAGCGAACACCGGGGAGCTGTTTTTT	CASSYWGLANTGELFF
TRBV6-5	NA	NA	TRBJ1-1	TGTGCCAGCAGCCGTTACGACAGGCGGAACACTGAAGCTTTCTTT	CASSRYDRRNTEAFF
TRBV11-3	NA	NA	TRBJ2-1	TGTGCCAGCAGTATTTCGTCTTTTTCCTACAATGAGCAGTTCTTC	CASSISSFSYNEQFF
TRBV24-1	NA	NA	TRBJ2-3	TGTGCCACCAGTAAGGAGAACACAGATACGCAGTATTTT	CATSKENTDTQYF
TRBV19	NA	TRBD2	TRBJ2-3	TGTGCCAGTAGTATCCGCCCCGTGACTAGCGGGGCGCTGGATACGCAGTATTTT	CASSIRPVTSGALDTQYF
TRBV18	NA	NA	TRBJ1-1	TGTGCCAGCTCATCGACGGGGGAGAACACTGAAGCTTTCTTT	CASSSTGENTEAFF
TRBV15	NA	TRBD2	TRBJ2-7	TGTGCCACCAGCAGAGAGGGGGGGGGTTACGAGCAGTACTTC	CATSREGGGYEQYF
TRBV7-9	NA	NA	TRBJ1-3	TGTGCCAGCAGCTTAGACAGGCTGGACACCATATATTTT	CASSLDRLDTIYF
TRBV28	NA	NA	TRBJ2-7	TGTGCCAGCAGTTTACGGTATGGGGCCCCCTACGAGCAGTACTTC	CASSLRYGAPYEQYF
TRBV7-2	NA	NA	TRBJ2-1	TGTGCCAGCAGCTTAACACAGGGTAAAGGTAATGAGCAGTTCTTC	CASSLTQGKGNEQFF
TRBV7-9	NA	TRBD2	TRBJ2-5	TGTGCCAGCAGCGACGGGGGGAAAGAGACCCAGTACTTC	CASSDGGKETQYF
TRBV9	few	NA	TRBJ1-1	TGTGCCAGCAGCGAGGACAGCTACTACACTGAAGCTTTCTTT	CASSEDSYYTEAFF
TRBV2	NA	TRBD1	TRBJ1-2	TGTGCCAGCAGCAACCTATTCTCGGACAGGGGAATAACGGGGGGCTACACCTTC	CASSNLFSDRGITGGYTF